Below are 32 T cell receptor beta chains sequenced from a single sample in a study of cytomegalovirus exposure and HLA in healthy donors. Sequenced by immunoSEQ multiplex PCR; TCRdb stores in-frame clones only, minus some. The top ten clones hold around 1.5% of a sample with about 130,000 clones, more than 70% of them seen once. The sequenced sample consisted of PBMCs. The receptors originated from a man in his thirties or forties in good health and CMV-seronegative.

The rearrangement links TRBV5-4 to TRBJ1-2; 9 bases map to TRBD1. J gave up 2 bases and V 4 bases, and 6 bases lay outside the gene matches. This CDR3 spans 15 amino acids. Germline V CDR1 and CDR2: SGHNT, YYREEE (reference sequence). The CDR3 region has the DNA TGTGCCAGCAGCCGGACAGGGGCTGACAACTATGGCTACACCTTC. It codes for CASSRTGADNYGYTF.

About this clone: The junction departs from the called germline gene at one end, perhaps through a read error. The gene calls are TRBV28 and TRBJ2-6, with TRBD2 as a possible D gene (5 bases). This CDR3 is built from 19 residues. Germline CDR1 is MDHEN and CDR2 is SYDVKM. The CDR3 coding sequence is TGTGCCAGCAGTTTAGAGGGTCGCACTAGGATATCTGGTGCCAACGTCCTGACTTTC. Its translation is CASSLEGRTRISGANVLTF. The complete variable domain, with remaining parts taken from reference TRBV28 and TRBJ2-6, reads DVKVTQSSRYLVKRTGEKVFLECVQDMDHENMFWYRQDPGLGLRLIYFSYDVKMKEKGDIPEGYSVSREKKERFSLILESASTNQTSMYLCASSLEGRTRISGANVLTFGAGSRLTVL.

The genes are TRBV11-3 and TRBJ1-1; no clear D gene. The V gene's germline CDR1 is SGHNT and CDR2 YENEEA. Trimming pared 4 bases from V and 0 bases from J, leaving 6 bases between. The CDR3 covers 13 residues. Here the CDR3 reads CASSSSMNTEAFF. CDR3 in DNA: TGTGCCAGCAGCTCTAGTATGAACACTGAAGCTTTCTTT. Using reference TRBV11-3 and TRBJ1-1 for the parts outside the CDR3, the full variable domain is EAGVVQSPRYKIIEKKQPVAFWCNPISGHNTLYWYLQNLGQGPELLIRYENEEAVDDSQLPKDRFSAERLKGVDSTLKIQPAELGDSAVYLCASSSSMNTEAFFGQGTRLTVV.

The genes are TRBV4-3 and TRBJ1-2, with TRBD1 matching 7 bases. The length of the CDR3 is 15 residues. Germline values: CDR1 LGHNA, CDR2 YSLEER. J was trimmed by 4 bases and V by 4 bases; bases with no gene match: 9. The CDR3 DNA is TGCGCCAGCAGCCGCGACATCGGGACAGCCTATGGCTACACCTTC. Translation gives CASSRDIGTAYGYTF.

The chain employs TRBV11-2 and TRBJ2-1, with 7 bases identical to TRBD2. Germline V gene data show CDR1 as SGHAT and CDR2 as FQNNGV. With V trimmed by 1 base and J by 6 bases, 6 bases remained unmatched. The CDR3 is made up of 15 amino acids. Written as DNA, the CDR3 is TGTGCCAGCAGCTTAGTGAGACTAGCTGGCAATGAGCAGTTCTTC. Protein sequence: CASSLVRLAGNEQFF.

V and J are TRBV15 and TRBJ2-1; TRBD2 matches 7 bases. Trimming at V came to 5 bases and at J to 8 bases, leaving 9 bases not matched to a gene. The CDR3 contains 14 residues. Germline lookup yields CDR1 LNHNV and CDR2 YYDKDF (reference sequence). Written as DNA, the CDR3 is TGTGCCACCAGCTTGCGAGGGGAGGGCCATGAGCAGTTCTTC. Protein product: CATSLRGEGHEQFF.

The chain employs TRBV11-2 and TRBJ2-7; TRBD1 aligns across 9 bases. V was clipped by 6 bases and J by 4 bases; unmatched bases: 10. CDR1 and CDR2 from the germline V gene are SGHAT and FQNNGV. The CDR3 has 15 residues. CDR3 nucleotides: TGTGCCAGCAGGCGTCCTGGGACAGGGTCTTACGAGCAGTACTTC. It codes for CASRRPGTGSYEQYF.

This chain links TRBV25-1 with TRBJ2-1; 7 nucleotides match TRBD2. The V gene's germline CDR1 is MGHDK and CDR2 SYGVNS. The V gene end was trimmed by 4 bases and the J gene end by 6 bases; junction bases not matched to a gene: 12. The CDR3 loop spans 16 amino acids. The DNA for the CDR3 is TGTGCCAGCAGTGGTAGCGGGTCCTCTACAATCAATGAGCAGTTCTTC. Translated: CASSGSGSSTINEQFF. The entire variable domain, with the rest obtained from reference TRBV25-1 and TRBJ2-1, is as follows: EADIYQTPRYLVIGTGKKITLECSQTMGHDKMYWYQQDPGMELHLIHYSYGVNSTEKGDLSSESTVSRIRTEHFPLTLESARPSHTSQYLCASSGSGSSTINEQFFGPGTRLTVL.

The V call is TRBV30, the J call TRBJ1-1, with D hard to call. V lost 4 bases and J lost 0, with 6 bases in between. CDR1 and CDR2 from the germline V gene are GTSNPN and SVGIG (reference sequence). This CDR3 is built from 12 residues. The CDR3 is CAWNQMNTEAFF. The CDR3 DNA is TGTGCCTGGAACCAGATGAACACTGAAGCTTTCTTT.

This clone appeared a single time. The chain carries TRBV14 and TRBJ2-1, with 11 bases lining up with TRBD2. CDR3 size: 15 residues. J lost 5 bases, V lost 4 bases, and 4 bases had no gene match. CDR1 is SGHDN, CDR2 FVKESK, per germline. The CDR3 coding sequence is TGTGCCAGCAGCCCGGGACTAGCGGTTAACAATGAGCAGTTCTTC. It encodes CASSPGLAVNNEQFF.

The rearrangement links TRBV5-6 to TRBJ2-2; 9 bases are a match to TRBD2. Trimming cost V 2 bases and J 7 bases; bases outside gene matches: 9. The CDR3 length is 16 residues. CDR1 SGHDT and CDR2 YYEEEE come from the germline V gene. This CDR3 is CASSFRSGSRFGELFF. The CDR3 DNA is TGTGCCAGCAGCTTCCGTAGCGGGAGTCGGTTCGGGGAGCTGTTTTTT. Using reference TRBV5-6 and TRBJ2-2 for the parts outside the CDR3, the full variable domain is DAGVTQSPTHLIKTRGQQVTLRCSPKSGHDTVSWYQQALGQGPQFIFQYYEEEERQRGNFPDRFSGHQFPNYSSELNVNALLLGDSALYLCASSFRSGSRFGELFFGEGSRLTVL.

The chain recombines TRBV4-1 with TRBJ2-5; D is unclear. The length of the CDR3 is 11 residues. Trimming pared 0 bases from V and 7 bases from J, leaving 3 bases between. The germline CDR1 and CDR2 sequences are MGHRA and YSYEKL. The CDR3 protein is CASSQDRTQYF. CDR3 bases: TGCGCCAGCAGCCAAGACAGGACCCAGTACTTC.

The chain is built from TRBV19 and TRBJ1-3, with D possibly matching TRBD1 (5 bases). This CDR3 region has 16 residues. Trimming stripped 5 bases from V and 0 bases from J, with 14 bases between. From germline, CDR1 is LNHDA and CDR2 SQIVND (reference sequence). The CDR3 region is CASSAPRAPSGNTIYF. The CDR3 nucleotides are TGTGCCAGTAGTGCCCCCAGGGCCCCCTCTGGAAACACCATATATTTT. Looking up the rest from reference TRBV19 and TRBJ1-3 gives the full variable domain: DGGITQSPKYLFRKEGQNVTLSCEQNLNHDAMYWYRQDPGQGLRLIYYSQIVNDFQKGDIAEGYSVSREKKESFPLTVTSAQKNPTAFYLCASSAPRAPSGNTIYFGEGSWLTVV.

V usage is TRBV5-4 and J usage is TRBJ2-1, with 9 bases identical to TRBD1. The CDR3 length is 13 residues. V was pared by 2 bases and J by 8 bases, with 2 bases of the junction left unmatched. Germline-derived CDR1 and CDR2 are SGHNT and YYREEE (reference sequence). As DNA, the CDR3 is TGTGCCAGCAGCTTCGACAGGGGGGATGAGCAGTTCTTC. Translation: CASSFDRGDEQFF.

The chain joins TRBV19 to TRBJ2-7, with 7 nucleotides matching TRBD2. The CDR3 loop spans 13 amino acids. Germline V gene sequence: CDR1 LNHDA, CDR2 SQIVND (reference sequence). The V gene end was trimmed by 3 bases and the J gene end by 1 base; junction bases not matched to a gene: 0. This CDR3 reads CASSISGSYEQYF. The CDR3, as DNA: TGTGCCAGTAGTATTAGCGGGTCCTACGAGCAGTACTTC.

CDR3 region: CASSDSIGVSNQPQHF. Written as DNA, the CDR3 is TGTGCCAGCAGTGACTCGATAGGGGTTAGCAATCAGCCCCAGCATTTT. This chain connects TRBV6-4 to TRBJ1-5; possible D gene TRBD1, 5 bases. The CDR3 is made up of 16 amino acids. CDR1 and CDR2 (germline): MRHNA, SNTAGT. V shed 0 bases and J shed 0 bases, with 9 bases lying between them.

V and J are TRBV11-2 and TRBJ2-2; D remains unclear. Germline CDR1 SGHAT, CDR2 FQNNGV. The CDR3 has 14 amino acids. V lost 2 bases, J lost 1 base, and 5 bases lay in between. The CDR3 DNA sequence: TGTGCCAGCAGCTTATTATGGAACACCGGGGAGCTGTTTTTT. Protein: CASSLLWNTGELFF.

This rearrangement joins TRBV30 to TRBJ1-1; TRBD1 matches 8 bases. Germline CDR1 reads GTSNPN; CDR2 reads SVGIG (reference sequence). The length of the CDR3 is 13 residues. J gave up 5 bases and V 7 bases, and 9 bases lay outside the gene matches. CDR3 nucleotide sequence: TGTGCCTCTAGTACGACAGGGGATACTGAAGCTTTCTTT. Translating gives CASSTTGDTEAFF.

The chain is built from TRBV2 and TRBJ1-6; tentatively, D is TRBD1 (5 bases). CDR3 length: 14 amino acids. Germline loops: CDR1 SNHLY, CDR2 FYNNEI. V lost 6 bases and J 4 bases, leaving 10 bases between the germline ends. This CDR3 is CASRQEGYNSPLHF. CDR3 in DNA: TGTGCCAGCAGACAGGAAGGGTATAATTCACCCCTCCACTTT. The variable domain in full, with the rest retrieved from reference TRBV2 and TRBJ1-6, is EPEVTQTPSHQVTQMGQEVILRCVPISNHLYFYWYRQILGQKVEFLVSFYNNEISEKSEIFDDQFSVERPDGSNFTLKIRSTKLEDSAMYFCASRQEGYNSPLHFGNGTRLTVT.

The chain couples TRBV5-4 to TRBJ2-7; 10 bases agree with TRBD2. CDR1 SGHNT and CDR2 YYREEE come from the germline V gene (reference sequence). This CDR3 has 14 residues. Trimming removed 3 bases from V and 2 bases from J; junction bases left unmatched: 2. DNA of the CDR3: TGTGCCAGCAGCTCACTAGCGGGAACCTACGAGCAGTACTTC. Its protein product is CASSSLAGTYEQYF.

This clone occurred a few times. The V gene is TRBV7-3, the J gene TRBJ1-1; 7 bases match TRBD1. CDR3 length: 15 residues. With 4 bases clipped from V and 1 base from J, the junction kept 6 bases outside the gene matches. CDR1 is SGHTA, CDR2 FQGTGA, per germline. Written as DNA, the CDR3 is TGTGCCAGCAGCTCTCAGGGGGAAGGGAACACTGAAGCTTTCTTT. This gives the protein CASSSQGEGNTEAFF.

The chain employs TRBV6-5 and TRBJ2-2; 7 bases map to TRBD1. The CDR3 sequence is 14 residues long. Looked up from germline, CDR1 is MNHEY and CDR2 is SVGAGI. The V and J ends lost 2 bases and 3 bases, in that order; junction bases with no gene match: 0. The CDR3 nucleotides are TGTGCCAGCAGTTACGGGACAGACACCGGGGAGCTGTTTTTT. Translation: CASSYGTDTGELFF.

CDR3 sequence (DNA): TGTGCCAGCAGTTCCCTCGGACACTACGAGCAGTACTTC. Translated, it gives CASSSLGHYEQYF. The V and J genes are TRBV27 and TRBJ2-7, with D possibly being TRBD1 (5 bases). Deletions cut 4 bases from V and 3 bases from J, with 10 bases between. Germline assignment: CDR1 MNHEY and CDR2 SMNVEV (reference sequence). This CDR3 has 13 residues.

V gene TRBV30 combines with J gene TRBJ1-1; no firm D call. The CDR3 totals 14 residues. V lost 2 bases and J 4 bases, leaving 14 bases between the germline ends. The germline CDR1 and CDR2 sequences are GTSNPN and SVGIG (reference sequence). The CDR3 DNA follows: TGTGCCTGGAGTAAGGCAGAACGGGGCACTGAAGCTTTCTTT. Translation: CAWSKAERGTEAFF.

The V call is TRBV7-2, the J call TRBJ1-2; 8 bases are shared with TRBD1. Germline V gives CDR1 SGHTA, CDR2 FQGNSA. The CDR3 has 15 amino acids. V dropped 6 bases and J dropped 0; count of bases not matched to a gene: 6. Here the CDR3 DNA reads TGTGCCAGCAGACAGGGGGGACTACCTAACTATGGCTACACCTTC. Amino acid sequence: CASRQGGLPNYGYTF.

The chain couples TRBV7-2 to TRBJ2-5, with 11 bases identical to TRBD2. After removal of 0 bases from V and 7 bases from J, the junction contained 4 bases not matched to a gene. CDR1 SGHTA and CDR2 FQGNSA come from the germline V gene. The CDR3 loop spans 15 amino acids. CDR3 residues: CASSLAGLAAGTQYF. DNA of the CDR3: TGTGCCAGCAGCTTAGCGGGACTAGCGGCGGGGACCCAGTACTTC.

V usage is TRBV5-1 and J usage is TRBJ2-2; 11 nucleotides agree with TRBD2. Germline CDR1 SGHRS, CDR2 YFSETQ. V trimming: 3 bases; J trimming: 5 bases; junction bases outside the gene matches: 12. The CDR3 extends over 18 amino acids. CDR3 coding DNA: TGCGCCAGCAGCTGGAAGGTAGCGGGAGGGCCGTCGACCGGGGAGCTGTTTTTT. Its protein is CASSWKVAGGPSTGELFF.

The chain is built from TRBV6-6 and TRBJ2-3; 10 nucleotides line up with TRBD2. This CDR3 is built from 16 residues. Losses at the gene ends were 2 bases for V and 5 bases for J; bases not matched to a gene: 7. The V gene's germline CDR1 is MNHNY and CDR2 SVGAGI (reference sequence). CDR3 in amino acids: CASSYATSGFIDTQYF. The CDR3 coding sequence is TGTGCCAGCAGTTACGCGACTAGCGGGTTTATAGATACGCAGTATTTT.

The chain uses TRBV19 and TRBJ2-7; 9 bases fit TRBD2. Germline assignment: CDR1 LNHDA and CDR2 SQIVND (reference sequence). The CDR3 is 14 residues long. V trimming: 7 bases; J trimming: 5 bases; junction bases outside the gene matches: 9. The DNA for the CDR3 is TGTGCCAGTAACGACCGAGCGGGAGGAAACGAGCAGTACTTC. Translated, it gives CASNDRAGGNEQYF. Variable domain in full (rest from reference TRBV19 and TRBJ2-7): DGGITQSPKYLFRKEGQNVTLSCEQNLNHDAMYWYRQDPGQGLRLIYYSQIVNDFQKGDIAEGYSVSREKKESFPLTVTSAQKNPTAFYLCASNDRAGGNEQYFGPGTRLTVT.

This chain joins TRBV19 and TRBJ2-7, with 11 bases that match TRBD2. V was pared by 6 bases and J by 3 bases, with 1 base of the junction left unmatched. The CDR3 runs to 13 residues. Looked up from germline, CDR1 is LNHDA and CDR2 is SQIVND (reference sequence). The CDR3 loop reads CASSLAGGYEQYF. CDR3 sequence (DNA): TGTGCCAGTAGCCTAGCGGGAGGCTACGAGCAGTACTTC.

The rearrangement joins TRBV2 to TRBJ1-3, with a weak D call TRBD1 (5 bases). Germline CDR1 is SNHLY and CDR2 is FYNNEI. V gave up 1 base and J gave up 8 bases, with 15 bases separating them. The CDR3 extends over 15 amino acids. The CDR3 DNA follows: TGTGCCAGCAGTGAAGAGGGCCGTACGGGGGACACCATATATTTT. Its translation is CASSEEGRTGDTIYF.

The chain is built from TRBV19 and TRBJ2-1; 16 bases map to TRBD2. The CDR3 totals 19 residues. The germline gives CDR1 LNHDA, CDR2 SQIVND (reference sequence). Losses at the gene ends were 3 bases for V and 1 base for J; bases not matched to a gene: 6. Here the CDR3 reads CASSIVPGLAGGSYNEQFF. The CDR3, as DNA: TGTGCCAGTAGTATCGTCCCGGGACTAGCGGGAGGGTCCTACAATGAGCAGTTCTTC. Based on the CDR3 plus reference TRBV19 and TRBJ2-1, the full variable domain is DGGITQSPKYLFRKEGQNVTLSCEQNLNHDAMYWYRQDPGQGLRLIYYSQIVNDFQKGDIAEGYSVSREKKESFPLTVTSAQKNPTAFYLCASSIVPGLAGGSYNEQFFGPGTRLTVL.